The count of the clone carrying this T cell receptor (beta chain) is one. Per germline, CDR1 SEHNR and CDR2 FQNEAQ (reference sequence). V was cut by 0 bases and J by 4 bases, with 14 bases left in between. CDR3 length equals 16 residues. In the original analysis: Using reference gene primer amplification, nucleated cell counts were estimated. Profiled with immunoSEQ multiplex PCR; TCRdb holds only in-frame clones, not every one. Clone size and V and J calls were adopted from that table, with D and trimming inferred from the DNA. The sample consists of about 200,000 clones, more than 70% of them appearing once. The sample belongs to a study of blood T cell repertoires in COVID-19. Study-wide background: The cDNA or gDNA used as material had been derived from T cells, B-cell-depleted T cells, or PBMCs.

The study recruited people aged about 18 to 95 years across 20 to 30 US areas. The chain recombines TRBV7-9 with TRBJ2-3, with D perhaps TRBD2 (6 bases). The sequence came from a man aged 35 to 55 with acute COVID-19. The sample taken for sequencing was PBMCs or T cells enriched from blood (not recorded which). CDR3 coding DNA: TGTGCCAGCAGCTTAGCACTAGCCACGGGCCCAGATACGCAGTATTTT. This encodes CASSLALATGPDTQYF.